Described below is a single T cell receptor (beta chain) sequence and its context. Its matching antigen is unknown. The sample is drawn from a study of CD8 T cells in ankylosing spondylitis. The CDR3 has 15 amino acids. The J segment lost 2 bases and the V segment lost 6 bases, leaving 1 base of the junction unmatched. CDR1 MNHEY and CDR2 SMNVEV come from the germline V gene (reference sequence). Making use of molecular barcodes, quantitative 5'-RACE generated TCR beta libraries. TCRdb ran MiXCR on the 5' RACE reads and lists one entry per CDR3 protein. The sample lists roughly 150,000 distinct CDR3 sequences; 9.8% were seen once. Points from the study as a whole: In peripheral blood, disease-linked CD8+ clones occurred at relatively low frequencies. For ankylosing spondylitis blood, a TCR beta motif of 7 to 9 highly homologous variants appeared characteristic.

J is TRBJ2-6 and V is TRBV27; 10 bases line up with TRBD1. This receptor was taken from a female donor with ankylosing spondylitis or in good health (not recorded which). Sequenced sample: blood, either unsorted or a sorted T cell fraction (not recorded which). CDR3 bases: TGTGCCAGCAGGGACAGGGGGACTGGGGCCAACGTCCTGACTTTC. It translates to CASRDRGTGANVLTF. The full variable domain, rest sourced from reference TRBV27 and TRBJ2-6, is EAQVTQNPRYLITVTGKKLTVTCSQNMNHEYMSWYRQDPGLGLRQIYYSMNVEVTDKGDVPEGYKVSRKEKRNFPLILESPSPNQTSLYFCASRDRGTGANVLTFGAGSRLTVL.